The 24 T cell receptor beta chains reported below all come from one sample, sequenced in a study of T cell changes during pregnancy in multiple sclerosis. Profiling relied on immunoSEQ multiplex PCR, and the TCRdb table lists in-frame clones only, not all of them. The sample has about 50,000 clones, 85% to 95% seen once. Sequencing was performed on CD4+ T cells from peripheral blood mononuclear cells, taken in the third trimester of pregnancy. The source is a female donor with multiple sclerosis, enrolled in a pregnancy study.

The chain uses TRBV28 and TRBJ1-2; D may be TRBD1 (5 bases). Trimming took 6 bases from V and 8 from J, leaving 16 bases between them. Germline lookup yields CDR1 MDHEN and CDR2 SYDVKM. The CDR3 contains 13 residues. The CDR3 loop is CASRSQGSGGYTF. CDR3 DNA: TGTGCCAGCAGGTCTCAGGGATCAGGCGGCTACACCTTC.

The gene calls are TRBV7-2 and TRBJ2-7; D remains unclear. This CDR3 region has 16 residues. The germline V gene encodes CDR1 SGHTA and CDR2 FQGNSA. Between the trimmed V and J ends, which lost 1 base and 4 bases, there was a span of 17 bases. CDR3 region: CASSLVRLTTVYEQYF. The DNA of the CDR3 is TGTGCCAGCAGCTTAGTCCGGCTCACTACCGTTTACGAGCAGTACTTC.

The rearrangement joins TRBV7-2 to TRBJ2-3; perhaps TRBD2 as D (7 bases). Trimming took 5 bases from V and 3 from J, leaving 15 bases between them. There are 15 residues in the CDR3. Looked up from germline, CDR1 is SGHTA and CDR2 is FQGNSA. In nucleotides, the CDR3 is TGTGCCAGCAGCCTTTTAGGGGGGGCTACAGATACGCAGTATTTT. Protein sequence: CASSLLGGATDTQYF.

The J gene is TRBJ1-2, the V gene TRBV18; no clear D. The CDR3 has 11 amino acids. Germline V gives CDR1 KGHSH, CDR2 LQKENI. Trimming left V 3 bases short and J 8 bases short, with 7 bases between. The CDR3 bases are TGTGCCAGCTCACCGTCCGGGGGCTACACCTTC. Encoded protein: CASSPSGGYTF.

The genes are TRBV28 and TRBJ2-3; D is perhaps TRBD2 (5 bases). Trimming removed 8 bases at V and 2 bases at J, with 17 bases between. The CDR3 is 15 residues long. Germline V gene lookup returns CDR1 MDHEN and CDR2 SYDVKM. The CDR3 spells CASRGLGIPTDTQYF. The CDR3 bases are TGTGCCAGCCGAGGGTTGGGGATACCCACAGATACGCAGTATTTT.

In its sample, this clone was seen once. The chain combines TRBV11-2 with TRBJ2-5; 8 bases match TRBD1. V dropped 3 bases and J dropped 5; count of bases not matched to a gene: 20. Germline V gives CDR1 SGHAT, CDR2 FQNNGV. CDR3 length equals 19 residues. This CDR3 is CASSLYPPGQGARGETQYF. CDR3 nucleotide sequence: TGTGCCAGCAGCTTGTATCCCCCTGGGCAGGGGGCGCGAGGGGAGACCCAGTACTTC.

The chain's CDR3 is CASGQGRSYNEQFF. CDR3 bases: TGTGCCAGCGGACAGGGAAGGTCCTACAATGAGCAGTTCTTC. The chain links TRBV9 to TRBJ2-1, with TRBD1 identical over 8 bases. Germline loops: CDR1 SGDLS, CDR2 YYNGEE. This CDR3 region has 14 residues. V trimming: 7 bases; J trimming: 1 base; junction bases outside the gene matches: 4.

V gene TRBV2 combines with J gene TRBJ2-7; D is uncertain. The germline V gene encodes CDR1 SNHLY and CDR2 FYNNEI. The CDR3 sequence is 12 residues long. The V gene lost 8 bases and the J gene lost 1 base, with 9 bases spanning the gap. CDR3: CASSSQSYEQYF. DNA of the CDR3: TGTGCCAGCTCGTCACAGTCCTACGAGCAGTACTTC.

The sample holds one count of this clone. This sequence joins TRBV2 and TRBJ1-5; a possible D gene is TRBD1 (6 bases). There are 15 residues in the CDR3. V was trimmed by 1 base and J by 0 bases, leaving 7 bases between them. Looked up from germline, CDR1 is SNHLY and CDR2 is FYNNEI. CDR3 bases: TGTGCCAGCAGTGAAGGCAGGGGTAGCAATCAGCCCCAGCATTTT. Protein product: CASSEGRGSNQPQHF. Drawing the rest from reference TRBV2 and TRBJ1-5, the complete variable domain is EPEVTQTPSHQVTQMGQEVILRCVPISNHLYFYWYRQILGQKVEFLVSFYNNEISEKSEIFDDQFSVERPDGSNFTLKIRSTKLEDSAMYFCASSEGRGSNQPQHFGDGTRLSIL.

The V call is TRBV5-6, the J call TRBJ1-6, with no clear D. The germline CDR1 and CDR2 sequences are SGHDT and YYEEEE. This CDR3 is 13 amino acids long. V lost 2 bases, J lost 12 bases, and 12 bases lay in between. CDR3 nucleotides: TGTGCCAGCAGCTTTCAGCGATTAGAACCCCTCCACTTT. This gives the protein CASSFQRLEPLHF.

This clone was seen a few times. The chain recombines TRBV18 with TRBJ2-3, with 10 bases lining up with TRBD2. Germline assignment: CDR1 KGHSH and CDR2 LQKENI. J was trimmed by 1 base and V by 5 bases; bases with no gene match: 6. CDR3 length: 16 amino acids. In DNA, the CDR3 is TGTGCCAGCTCATCGCTAGCGGGGGCCCGCACAGATACGCAGTATTTT. Translated: CASSSLAGARTDTQYF. The variable domain in full, completed from reference TRBV18 and TRBJ2-3, reads NAGVMQNPRHLVRRRGQEARLRCSPMKGHSHVYWYRQLPEEGLKFMVYLQKENIIDESGMPKERFSAEFPKEGPSILRIQQVVRGDSAAYFCASSSLAGARTDTQYFGPGTRLTVL.

J is TRBJ2-1 and V is TRBV7-9, with TRBD1 as a possible D gene (5 bases). V dropped 2 bases and J dropped 4 bases, with 12 bases sitting between them. The CDR3 runs to 15 residues. Germline V gives CDR1 SEHNR, CDR2 FQNEAQ (reference sequence). This chain's CDR3 is CASSLRGSAYNEQFF. CDR3 in DNA: TGTGCCAGCAGCTTAAGGGGCTCCGCTTACAATGAGCAGTTCTTC. Full variable domain (outside the CDR3, taken from reference TRBV7-9 and TRBJ2-1): DTGVSQNPRHKITKRGQNVTFRCDPISEHNRLYWYRQTLGQGPEFLTYFQNEAQLEKSRLLSDRFSAERPKGSFSTLEIQRTEQGDSAMYLCASSLRGSAYNEQFFGPGTRLTVL.

The chain links TRBV4-1 to TRBJ2-7; 9 bases align to TRBD1. CDR1 is MGHRA, CDR2 YSYEKL, per germline. J lost 6 bases, V lost 2 bases, and 8 bases had no gene match. The CDR3 loop spans 15 amino acids. DNA of the CDR3: TGCGCCAGCAGCCAAATGGGACAGGGAGGCGGCGAGCAGTACTTC. This gives the protein CASSQMGQGGGEQYF.

CDR3 coding DNA: TGTGCCAGCAGCGACGGGGGGACCAGGGTCCATGAGCAGTTCTTC. Amino acid sequence: CASSDGGTRVHEQFF. V usage is TRBV9 and J usage is TRBJ2-1; 7 nucleotides align to TRBD2. Trimming removed 3 bases from V and 8 bases from J; junction bases left unmatched: 11. This CDR3 has 15 residues. CDR1 is SGDLS, CDR2 YYNGEE, per germline.

This chain links TRBV9 with TRBJ2-1; D ambiguous. CDR3 length: 15 amino acids. In germline, CDR1 is SGDLS, CDR2 YYNGEE. The germline V and J ends were trimmed by 3 bases and 6 bases, with 16 bases remaining between them. Here the CDR3 reads CASSDRVSAINEQFF. The CDR3 nucleotides read TGTGCCAGCAGCGACCGGGTTTCGGCCATCAATGAGCAGTTCTTC.

The chain links TRBV5-6 to TRBJ2-3; 8 nucleotides agree with TRBD1. Germline V gene data show CDR1 as SGHDT and CDR2 as YYEEEE. The CDR3 contains 14 residues. V trimming: 4 bases; J trimming: 4 bases; junction bases outside the gene matches: 5. This chain's CDR3 is CASSPTGVADTQYF. The CDR3 nucleotides read TGTGCCAGCAGCCCGACAGGGGTGGCAGATACGCAGTATTTT.

The rearrangement links TRBV5-1 to TRBJ2-1; 11 bases align to TRBD2. V lost 0 bases, J lost 4 bases, and 9 bases stayed unmatched. Germline CDR1 and CDR2: SGHRS and YFSETQ. The CDR3 loop spans 18 amino acids. The chain's CDR3 is CASSLASSGGKKYNEQFF. Written as DNA, the CDR3 is TGCGCCAGCAGCTTGGCTTCTAGCGGGGGGAAAAAATACAATGAGCAGTTCTTC.

V is TRBV9 and J is TRBJ2-2, with D maybe TRBD1 (6 bases). CDR1 and CDR2 (germline): SGDLS, YYNGEE. V lost 3 bases, J lost 4 bases, and 16 bases lay in between. This CDR3 comprises 16 residues. The CDR3 nucleotides read TGTGCCAGCAGCGGGGGGCCGACCCCGTCCACCGGGGAGCTGTTTTTT. Amino acid sequence: CASSGGPTPSTGELFF.

The J gene is TRBJ2-3, the V gene TRBV11-2; tentative D call: TRBD1 (6 bases). The CDR3 runs 16 residues. CDR1 and CDR2 from the germline V gene are SGHAT and FQNNGV. Trimming left V 6 bases short and J 2 bases short, with 18 bases between. The CDR3 here is CASRPWGRSVTDTQYF. In DNA, the CDR3 is TGTGCCAGCAGGCCTTGGGGGCGGTCGGTCACAGATACGCAGTATTTT.

The chain couples TRBV19 to TRBJ1-2; D is ambiguous. CDR3 length: 14 amino acids. Per the germline V gene, CDR1 is LNHDA and CDR2 is SQIVND (reference sequence). The V gene lost 5 bases and the J gene lost 5 bases, with 15 bases spanning the gap. CDR3 residues: CASSPWREGYGYTF. The CDR3 DNA reads as TGTGCCAGTAGTCCTTGGAGGGAGGGATATGGCTACACCTTC.

This clone was observed a single time. The chain couples TRBV7-2 to TRBJ2-5; 7 nucleotides match TRBD1. The CDR3 has 14 residues. V lost 4 bases and J lost 4; bases outside the gene matches: 6. Germline lookup yields CDR1 SGHTA and CDR2 FQGNSA. The CDR3 DNA sequence: TGTGCCAGCAGCTACGACAGGGTTGTAGAGACCCAGTACTTC. Amino acids: CASSYDRVVETQYF.

V gene TRBV29-1 combines with J gene TRBJ2-2; 12 bases are a match to TRBD1. J was trimmed by 7 bases and V by 7 bases; bases with no gene match: 7. This CDR3 is built from 14 residues. Germline V CDR1 and CDR2: SQVTM, ANQGSEA. CDR3 DNA: TGCAGCGCCGGGACAGGGGGCGCAGACGGGGAGCTGTTTTTT. Translation: CSAGTGGADGELFF.

The chain carries TRBV7-2 and TRBJ2-7; D possibly corresponds to TRBD1 (5 bases). V lost 3 bases, J lost 6 bases, and 15 bases lay in between. Germline loops: CDR1 SGHTA, CDR2 FQGNSA. The CDR3 spans 14 residues. The DNA for the CDR3 is TGTGCCAGCAGCTTCGACAGTACTCCGGGCGAGCAGTACTTC. It encodes CASSFDSTPGEQYF.

This chain uses TRBV7-9 with TRBJ2-1; 7 bases align to TRBD2. Germline values: CDR1 SEHNR, CDR2 FQNEAQ (reference sequence). V was pared by 5 bases and J by 6 bases, with 7 bases of the junction left unmatched. This CDR3 has 14 residues. CDR3 sequence: CASSPGLVSNEQFF. The CDR3 coding sequence is TGTGCCAGCAGCCCAGGACTAGTCAGCAATGAGCAGTTCTTC. The full variable domain, its missing parts supplied by reference TRBV7-9 and TRBJ2-1, is DTGVSQNPRHKITKRGQNVTFRCDPISEHNRLYWYRQTLGQGPEFLTYFQNEAQLEKSRLLSDRFSAERPKGSFSTLEIQRTEQGDSAMYLCASSPGLVSNEQFFGPGTRLTVL.